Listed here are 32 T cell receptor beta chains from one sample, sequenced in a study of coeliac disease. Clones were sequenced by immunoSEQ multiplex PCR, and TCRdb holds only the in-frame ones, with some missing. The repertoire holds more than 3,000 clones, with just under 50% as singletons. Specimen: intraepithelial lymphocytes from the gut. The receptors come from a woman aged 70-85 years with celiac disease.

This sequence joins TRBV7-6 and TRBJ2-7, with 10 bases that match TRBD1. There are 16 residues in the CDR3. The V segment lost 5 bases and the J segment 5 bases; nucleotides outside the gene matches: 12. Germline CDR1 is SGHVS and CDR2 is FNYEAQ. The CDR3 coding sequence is TGTGCCAGCAGCCTACTAGTTGGGGACAGGGGTGACGAGCAGTACTTC. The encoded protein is CASSLLVGDRGDEQYF.

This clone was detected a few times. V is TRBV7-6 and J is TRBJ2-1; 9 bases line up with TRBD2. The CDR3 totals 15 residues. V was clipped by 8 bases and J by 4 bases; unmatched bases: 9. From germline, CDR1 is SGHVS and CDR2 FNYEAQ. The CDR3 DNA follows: TGTGCCAGCTCGTCCGCGGGGGGGATGTACAATGAGCAGTTCTTC. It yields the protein CASSSAGGMYNEQFF.

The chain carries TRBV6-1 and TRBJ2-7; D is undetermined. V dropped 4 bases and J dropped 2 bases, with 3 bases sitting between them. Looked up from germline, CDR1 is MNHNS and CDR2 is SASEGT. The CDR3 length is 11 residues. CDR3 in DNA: TGTGCCAGCAGTGTAACCTACGAGCAGTACTTC. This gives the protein CASSVTYEQYF.

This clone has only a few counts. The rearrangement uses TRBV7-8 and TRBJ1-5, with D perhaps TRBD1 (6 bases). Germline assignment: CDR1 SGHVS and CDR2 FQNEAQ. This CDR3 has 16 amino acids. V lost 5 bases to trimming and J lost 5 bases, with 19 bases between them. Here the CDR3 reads CASSAGGLEGDQPQHF. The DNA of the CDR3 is TGTGCCAGCAGCGCGGGGGGCCTGGAAGGGGATCAGCCCCAGCATTTT.

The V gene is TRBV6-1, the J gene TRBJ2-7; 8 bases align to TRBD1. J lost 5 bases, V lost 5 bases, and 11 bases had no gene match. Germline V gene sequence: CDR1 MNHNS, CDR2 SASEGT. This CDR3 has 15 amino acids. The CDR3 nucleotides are TGTGCCAGCAGTTCTGGGACAGGTCCTTGGGACGAGCAGTACTTC. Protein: CASSSGTGPWDEQYF.

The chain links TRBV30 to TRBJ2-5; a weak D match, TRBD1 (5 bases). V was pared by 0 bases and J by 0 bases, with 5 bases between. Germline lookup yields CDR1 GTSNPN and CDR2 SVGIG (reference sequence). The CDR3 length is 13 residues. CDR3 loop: CAWSVQDQETQYF. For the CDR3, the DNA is TGTGCCTGGAGTGTACAGGACCAAGAGACCCAGTACTTC.

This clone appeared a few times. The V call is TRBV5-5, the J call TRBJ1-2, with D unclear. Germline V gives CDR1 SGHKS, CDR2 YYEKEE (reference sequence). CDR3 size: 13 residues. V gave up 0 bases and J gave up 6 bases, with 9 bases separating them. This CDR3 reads CASSLDNPNGYTF. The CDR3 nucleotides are TGTGCCAGCAGCTTGGACAACCCAAATGGCTACACCTTC.

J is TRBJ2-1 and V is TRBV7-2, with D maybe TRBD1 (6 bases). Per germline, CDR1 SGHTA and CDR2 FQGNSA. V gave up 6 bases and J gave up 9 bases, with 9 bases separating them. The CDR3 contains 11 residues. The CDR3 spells CASRVGGEQFF. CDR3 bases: TGTGCCAGCAGGGTAGGGGGTGAGCAGTTCTTC. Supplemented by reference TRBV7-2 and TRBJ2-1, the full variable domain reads GAGVSQSPSNKVTEKGKDVELRCDPISGHTALYWYRQSLGQGLEFLIYFQGNSAPDKSGLPSDRFSAERTGGSVSTLTIQRTQQEDSAVYLCASRVGGEQFFGPGTRLTVL.

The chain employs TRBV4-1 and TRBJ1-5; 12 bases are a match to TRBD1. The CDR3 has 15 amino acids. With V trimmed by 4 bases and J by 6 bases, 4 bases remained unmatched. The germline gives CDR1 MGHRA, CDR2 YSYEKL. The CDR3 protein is CASSPGTGGGQPQHF. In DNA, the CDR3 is TGCGCCAGCAGCCCAGGGACAGGGGGCGGTCAGCCCCAGCATTTT.

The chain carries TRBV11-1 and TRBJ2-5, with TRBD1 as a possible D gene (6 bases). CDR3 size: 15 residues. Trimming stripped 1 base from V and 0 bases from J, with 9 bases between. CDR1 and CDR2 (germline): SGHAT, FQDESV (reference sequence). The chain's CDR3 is CASSLGTAYQETQYF. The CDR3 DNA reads TGTGCCAGCAGCTTAGGGACAGCGTACCAAGAGACCCAGTACTTC.

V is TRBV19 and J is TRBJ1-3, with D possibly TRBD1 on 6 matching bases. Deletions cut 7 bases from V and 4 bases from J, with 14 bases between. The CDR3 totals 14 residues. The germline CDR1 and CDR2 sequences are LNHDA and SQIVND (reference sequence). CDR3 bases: TGTGCCAGTATCGCGGGGGCAATAGGAAACACCATATATTTT. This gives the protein CASIAGAIGNTIYF.

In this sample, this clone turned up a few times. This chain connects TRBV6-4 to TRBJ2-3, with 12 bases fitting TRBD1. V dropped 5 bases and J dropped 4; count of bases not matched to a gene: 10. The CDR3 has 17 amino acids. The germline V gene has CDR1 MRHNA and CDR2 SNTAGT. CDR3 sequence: CASSYSAGTGGPDTQYF. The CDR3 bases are TGTGCCAGCAGTTATTCGGCCGGGACAGGGGGCCCAGATACGCAGTATTTT.

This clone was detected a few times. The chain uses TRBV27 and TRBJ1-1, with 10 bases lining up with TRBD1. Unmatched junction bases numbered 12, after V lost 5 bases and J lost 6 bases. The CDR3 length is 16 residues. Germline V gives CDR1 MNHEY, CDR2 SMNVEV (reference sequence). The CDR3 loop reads CASSPRGDRGLPEAFF. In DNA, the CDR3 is TGTGCCAGCAGTCCCAGAGGGGACAGGGGATTACCTGAAGCTTTCTTT.

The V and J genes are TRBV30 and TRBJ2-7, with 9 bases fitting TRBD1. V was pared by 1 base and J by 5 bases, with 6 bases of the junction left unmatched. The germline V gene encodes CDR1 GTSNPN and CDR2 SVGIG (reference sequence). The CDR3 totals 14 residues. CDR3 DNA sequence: TGTGCCTGGAGTGCGGACAGGGGATCCCACGAGCAGTACTTC. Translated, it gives CAWSADRGSHEQYF.

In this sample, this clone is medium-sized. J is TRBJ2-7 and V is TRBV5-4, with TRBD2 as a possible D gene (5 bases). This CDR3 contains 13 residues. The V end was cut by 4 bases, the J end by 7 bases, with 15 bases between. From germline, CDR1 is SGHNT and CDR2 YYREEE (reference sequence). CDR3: CASSRGSSREQYF. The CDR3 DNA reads TGTGCCAGCAGCCGAGGGTCCTCTAGGGAGCAGTACTTC.

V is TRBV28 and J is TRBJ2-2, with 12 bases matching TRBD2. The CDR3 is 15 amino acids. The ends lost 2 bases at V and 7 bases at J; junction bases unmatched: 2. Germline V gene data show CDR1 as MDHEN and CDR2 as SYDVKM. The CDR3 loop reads CASSLGTSGLGELFF. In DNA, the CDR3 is TGTGCCAGCAGTTTAGGGACTAGCGGGCTCGGGGAGCTGTTTTTT.

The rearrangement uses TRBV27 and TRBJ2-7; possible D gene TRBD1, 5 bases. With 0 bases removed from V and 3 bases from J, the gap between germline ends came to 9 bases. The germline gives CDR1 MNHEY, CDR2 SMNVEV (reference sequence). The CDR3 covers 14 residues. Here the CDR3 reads CASSLSAGYYEQYF. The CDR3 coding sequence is TGTGCCAGCAGTTTATCCGCAGGGTACTACGAGCAGTACTTC.

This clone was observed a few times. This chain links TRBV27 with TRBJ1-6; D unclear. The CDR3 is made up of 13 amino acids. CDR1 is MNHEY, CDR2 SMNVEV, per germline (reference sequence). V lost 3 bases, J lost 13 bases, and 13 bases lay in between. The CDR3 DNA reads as TGTGCCAGCAGTTTCCTAGATTCTTATCCCCTCCACTTT. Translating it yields CASSFLDSYPLHF.

The CDR3 region has the DNA TGTGCCAGCAGCTCCGCGGGACAGGGGAAACGAAGGGATGGCTACACCTTC. It encodes CASSSAGQGKRRDGYTF. The chain couples TRBV7-9 to TRBJ1-2, with 10 bases aligning to TRBD1. V shed 4 bases and J 6 bases; nucleotides not matched to a gene: 14. The CDR3 spans 17 residues. Germline V gene sequence: CDR1 SEHNR, CDR2 FQNEAQ (reference sequence).

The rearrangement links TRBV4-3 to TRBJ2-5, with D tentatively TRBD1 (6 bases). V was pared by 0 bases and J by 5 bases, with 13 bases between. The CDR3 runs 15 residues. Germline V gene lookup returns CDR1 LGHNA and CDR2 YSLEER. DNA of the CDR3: TGCGCCAGCAGCCAAGATGAGTTGAGGGGGGAGACCCAGTACTTC. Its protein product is CASSQDELRGETQYF.

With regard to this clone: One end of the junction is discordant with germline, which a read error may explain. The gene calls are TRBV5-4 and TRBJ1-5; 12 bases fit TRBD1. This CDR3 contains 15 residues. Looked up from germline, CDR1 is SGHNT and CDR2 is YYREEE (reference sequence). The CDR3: CASSPGTGGGQPQHF. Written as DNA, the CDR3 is TGCGCCAGCAGCCCAGGGACAGGGGGCGGTCAGCCCCAGCATTTT.

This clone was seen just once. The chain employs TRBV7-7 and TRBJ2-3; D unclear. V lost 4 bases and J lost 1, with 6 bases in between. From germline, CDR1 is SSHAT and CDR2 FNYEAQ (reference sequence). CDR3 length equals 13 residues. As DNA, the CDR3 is TGTGCCAGCAGCTCGATAGGCACAGATACGCAGTATTTT. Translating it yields CASSSIGTDTQYF.

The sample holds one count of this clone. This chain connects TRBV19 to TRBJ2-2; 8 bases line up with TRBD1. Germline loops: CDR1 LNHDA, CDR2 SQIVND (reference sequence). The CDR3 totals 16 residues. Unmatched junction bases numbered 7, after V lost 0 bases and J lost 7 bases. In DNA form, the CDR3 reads TGTGCCAGTAGTATAGATTCTGGACAGGGTGGCGGGGAGCTGTTTTTT. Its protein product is CASSIDSGQGGGELFF.

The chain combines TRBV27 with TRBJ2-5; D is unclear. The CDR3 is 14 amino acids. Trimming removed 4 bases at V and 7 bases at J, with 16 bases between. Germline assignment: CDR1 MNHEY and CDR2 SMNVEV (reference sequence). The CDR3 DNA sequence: TGTGCCAGCAGTTCGATGACTCCGCCTGGGACCCAGTACTTC. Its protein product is CASSSMTPPGTQYF.

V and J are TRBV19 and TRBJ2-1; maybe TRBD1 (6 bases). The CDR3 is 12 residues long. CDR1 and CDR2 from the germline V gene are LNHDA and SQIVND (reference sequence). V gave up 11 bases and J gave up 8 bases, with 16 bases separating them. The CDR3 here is CAAAGERDEQFF. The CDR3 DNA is TGTGCCGCTGCAGGGGAACGGGATGAGCAGTTCTTC.

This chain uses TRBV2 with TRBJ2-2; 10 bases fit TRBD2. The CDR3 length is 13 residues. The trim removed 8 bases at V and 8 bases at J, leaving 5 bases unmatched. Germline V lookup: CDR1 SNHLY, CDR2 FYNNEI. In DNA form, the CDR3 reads TGTGCCAGCGAGCGGGGGGGCTGGGGGGAGCTGTTTTTT. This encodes CASERGGWGELFF.

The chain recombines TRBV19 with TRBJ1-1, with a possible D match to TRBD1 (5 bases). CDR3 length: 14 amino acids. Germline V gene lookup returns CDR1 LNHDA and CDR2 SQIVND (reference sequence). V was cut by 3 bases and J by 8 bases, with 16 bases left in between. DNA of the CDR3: TGTGCCAGTAGTATGCGGGGCGTGAGGGGAGAAGCTTTCTTT. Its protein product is CASSMRGVRGEAFF.

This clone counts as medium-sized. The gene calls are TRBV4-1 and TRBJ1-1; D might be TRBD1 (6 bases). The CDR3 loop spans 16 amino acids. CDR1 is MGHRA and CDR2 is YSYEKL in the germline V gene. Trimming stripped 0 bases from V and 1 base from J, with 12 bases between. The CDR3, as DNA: TGCGCCAGCAGCCAAGATATGGGGGCGGGGAACACTGAAGCTTTCTTT. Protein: CASSQDMGAGNTEAFF.

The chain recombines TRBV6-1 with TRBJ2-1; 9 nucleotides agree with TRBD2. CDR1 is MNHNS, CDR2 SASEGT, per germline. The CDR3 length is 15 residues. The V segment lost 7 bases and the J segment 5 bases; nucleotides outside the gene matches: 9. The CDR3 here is CASTEGLAGNNEQFF. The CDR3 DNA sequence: TGTGCCAGCACCGAAGGGCTAGCGGGGAACAATGAGCAGTTCTTC.

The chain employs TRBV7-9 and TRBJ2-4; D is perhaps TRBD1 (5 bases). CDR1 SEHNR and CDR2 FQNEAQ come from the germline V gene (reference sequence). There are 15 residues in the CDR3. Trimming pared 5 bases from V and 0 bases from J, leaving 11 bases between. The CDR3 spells CASSLRGGAKNIQYF. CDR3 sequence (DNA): TGTGCCAGCAGCCTAAGGGGCGGAGCCAAAAACATTCAGTACTTC.

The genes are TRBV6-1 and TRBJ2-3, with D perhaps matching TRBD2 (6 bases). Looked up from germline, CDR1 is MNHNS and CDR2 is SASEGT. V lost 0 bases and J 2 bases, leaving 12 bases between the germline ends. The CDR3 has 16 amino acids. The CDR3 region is CASSEARGGYTDTQYF. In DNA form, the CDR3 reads TGTGCCAGCAGTGAAGCGCGGGGAGGATACACAGATACGCAGTATTTT.

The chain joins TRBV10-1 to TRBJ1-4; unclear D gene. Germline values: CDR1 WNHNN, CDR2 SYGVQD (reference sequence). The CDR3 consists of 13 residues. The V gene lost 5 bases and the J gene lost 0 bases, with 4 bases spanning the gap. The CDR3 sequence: CASSSATNEKLFF. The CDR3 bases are TGCGCCAGCAGTTCTGCAACTAATGAAAAACTGTTTTTT.